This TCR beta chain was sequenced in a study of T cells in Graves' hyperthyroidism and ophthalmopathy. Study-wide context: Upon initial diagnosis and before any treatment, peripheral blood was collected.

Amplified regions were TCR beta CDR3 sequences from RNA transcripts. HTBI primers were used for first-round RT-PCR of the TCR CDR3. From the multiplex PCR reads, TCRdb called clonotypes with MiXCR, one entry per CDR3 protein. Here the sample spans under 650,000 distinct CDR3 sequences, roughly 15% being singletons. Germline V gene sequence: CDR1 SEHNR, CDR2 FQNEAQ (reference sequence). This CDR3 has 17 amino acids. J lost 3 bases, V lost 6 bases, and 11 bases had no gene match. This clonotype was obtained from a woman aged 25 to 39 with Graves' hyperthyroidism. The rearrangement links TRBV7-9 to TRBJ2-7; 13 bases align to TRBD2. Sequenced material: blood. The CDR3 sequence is CASSRTSGRAILYEQYF. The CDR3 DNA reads TGTGCCAGCAGTAGAACTAGCGGGAGGGCCATCCTCTACGAGCAGTACTTC.